Following are 23 T cell receptor beta chains from one sample sequenced in a study of T-cell memory formation after mild COVID-19. TCRdb analysed the 5' RACE reads with MiXCR anew, one entry per CDR3 protein. The sample lists some 100,000 distinct CDR3 sequences; approximately 12% were seen once. The sample was PBMCs or a T cell subset sorted from them (not recorded which). The origin of the receptors is a man between 18 and 29 years old who had mild COVID-19 (a few samples of this study predate the infection). Cell type and time point are not known.

Only a few counts were recorded for this clonotype. This chain uses TRBV4-3 with TRBJ2-5; the D is unclear. The CDR3 has 13 residues. Trimming removed 1 base at V and 2 bases at J, with 5 bases between. The germline gives CDR1 LGHNA, CDR2 YSLEER. The CDR3 sequence is CASSQAQQETQYF. The CDR3 DNA reads TGCGCCAGCAGCCAAGCACAGCAAGAGACCCAGTACTTC.

The chain joins TRBV14 to TRBJ2-1; maybe TRBD2 (5 bases). V lost 0 bases to trimming and J lost 8 bases, with 11 bases between them. CDR3 length equals 14 residues. Germline V gives CDR1 SGHDN, CDR2 FVKESK. The CDR3 DNA follows: TGTGCCAGCAGCCAAGAACTAGTCCCCCATGAGCAGTTCTTC. Translation: CASSQELVPHEQFF.

The rearrangement uses TRBV11-2 and TRBJ2-2, with TRBD2 matching 8 bases. CDR1 SGHAT and CDR2 FQNNGV come from the germline V gene. The CDR3 totals 14 residues. Trimming took 7 bases from V and 2 from J; bases not matched to a gene: 3. The CDR3 is CASIGGGNTGELFF. Written as DNA, the CDR3 is TGTGCCAGCATCGGGGGGGGAAACACCGGGGAGCTGTTTTTT. The variable domain in full, with the rest retrieved from reference TRBV11-2 and TRBJ2-2, is EAGVAQSPRYKIIEKRQSVAFWCNPISGHATLYWYQQILGQGPKLLIQFQNNGVVDDSQLPKDRFSAERLKGVDSTLKIQPAKLEDSAVYLCASIGGGNTGELFFGEGSRLTVL.

This chain links TRBV27 with TRBJ2-3; D gene ambiguous. This CDR3 region has 14 residues. Trimming cost V 4 bases and J 2 bases, with 10 bases left between them. Germline-derived CDR1 and CDR2 are MNHEY and SMNVEV (reference sequence). CDR3 in DNA: TGTGCCAGCAGTTCATTAAGAGACACAGATACGCAGTATTTT. Protein: CASSSLRDTDTQYF.

The rearrangement links TRBV7-8 to TRBJ2-7, with a possible D match to TRBD2 (6 bases). Germline V gene sequence: CDR1 SGHVS, CDR2 FQNEAQ. The CDR3 contains 15 residues. Deletions cut 0 bases from V and 7 bases from J, with 16 bases between. The CDR3 loop reads CASSLAGNNRGEQYV. The CDR3 DNA follows: TGTGCCAGCAGCTTAGCGGGCAATAACCGGGGGGAGCAGTACGTC.

This chain joins TRBV7-2 and TRBJ2-1; 7 positions match TRBD1. After removal of 5 bases from V and 2 bases from J, the junction contained 3 bases not matched to a gene. The CDR3 runs to 14 residues. The germline V gene encodes CDR1 SGHTA and CDR2 FQGNSA. For the CDR3, the DNA is TGTGCCAGCAGCCCAGACAGGGCCTACAATGAGCAGTTCTTC. Encoded protein: CASSPDRAYNEQFF.

This clonotype was seen ten or more times. The chain links TRBV9 to TRBJ1-1; TRBD1 matches 7 bases. The CDR3 contains 15 residues. Germline V gene lookup returns CDR1 SGDLS and CDR2 YYNGEE. J gave up 3 bases and V 4 bases, and 9 bases lay outside the gene matches. CDR3 protein: CASSPRQGLDTEAFF. The CDR3 DNA follows: TGTGCCAGCAGCCCCAGACAGGGACTGGACACTGAAGCTTTCTTT. The variable domain in full, completed from reference TRBV9 and TRBJ1-1, reads DSGVTQTPKHLITATGQRVTLRCSPRSGDLSVYWYQQSLDQGLQFLIQYYNGEERAKGNILERFSAQQFPDLHSELNLSSLELGDSALYFCASSPRQGLDTEAFFGQGTRLTVV.

J is TRBJ2-5 and V is TRBV9; 7 bases line up with TRBD1. After removal of 4 bases from V and 1 base from J, the junction contained 4 bases not matched to a gene. This CDR3 spans 14 amino acids. CDR1 and CDR2 (germline): SGDLS, YYNGEE. The CDR3 nucleotides are TGTGCCAGCAGCTCATGGGACAGCCAAGAGACCCAGTACTTC. Its protein product is CASSSWDSQETQYF. Variable domain in full (rest from reference TRBV9 and TRBJ2-5): DSGVTQTPKHLITATGQRVTLRCSPRSGDLSVYWYQQSLDQGLQFLIQYYNGEERAKGNILERFSAQQFPDLHSELNLSSLELGDSALYFCASSSWDSQETQYFGPGTRLLVL.

The genes are TRBV5-6 and TRBJ2-7; D possibly corresponds to TRBD1 (5 bases). This CDR3 is 15 amino acids long. Deletions cut 0 bases from V and 3 bases from J, with 13 bases between. Germline lookup yields CDR1 SGHDT and CDR2 YYEEEE. CDR3 sequence reads: CASSLEGYLVYEQYV. In DNA form, the CDR3 reads TGTGCCAGCAGCTTGGAGGGGTACTTGGTCTACGAGCAGTACGTC.

This clonotype was counted ten times or more. V usage is TRBV12-3 or TRBV12-4 and J usage is TRBJ2-3; possibly TRBD1 for D (6 bases). This CDR3 is 14 amino acids long. Trimming pared 4 bases from V and 2 bases from J, leaving 10 bases between. CDR3 residues: CASSSDRFTDTQYF. CDR3 coding DNA: TGTGCCAGCAGTTCTGACAGGTTCACAGATACGCAGTATTTT.

The rearrangement uses TRBV24-1 and TRBJ2-3; D may be TRBD2 (6 bases). The CDR3 extends over 15 amino acids. With 6 bases removed from V and 1 base from J, the gap between germline ends came to 13 bases. Germline lookup yields CDR1 KGHDR and CDR2 SFDVKD. The CDR3 DNA reads as TGTGCCACCAGTCGCGGGGCGATCGGCACAGATACGCAGTATTTT. Its protein is CATSRGAIGTDTQYF.

This clonotype was seen more than once but under ten times. This chain links TRBV6-2 or TRBV6-3 with TRBJ2-6; D unclear. The V and J ends lost 7 bases and 4 bases respectively, with 8 bases between them. Germline CDR1 and CDR2: MNHEY and SVGEGT. CDR3 length: 13 amino acids. In DNA form, the CDR3 reads TGTGCCAGCACCATGAGCGGGGCCAACGTCCTGACTTTC. This codes for CASTMSGANVLTF.

This clonotype occurred a few times. The chain employs TRBV6-2 or TRBV6-3 and TRBJ2-1; no clear D. Trimming left V 6 bases short and J 7 bases short, with 7 bases between. The CDR3 extends over 11 amino acids. Germline V CDR1 and CDR2: MNHEY, SVGEGT. The CDR3 coding sequence is TGTGCCAGCAGACTCATGAATGAGCAGTTCTTC. Translated: CASRLMNEQFF.

This chain links TRBV21-1 with TRBJ2-3; TRBD2 is the table's D call and was not checked against the DNA. TRBV21-1 is marked as a pseudogene. The CDR3 is 15 amino acids. The CDR3 DNA sequence: TGTGCCAGCATGTCAAGTGGAACCTCCCGTGATACGCAGTATTTT. Its protein product is CASMSSGTSRDTQYF.

This clonotype was recorded a few times. This chain joins TRBV7-6 and TRBJ2-1, with TRBD1 matching 9 bases. The V gene end was trimmed by 6 bases and the J gene end by 0 bases; junction bases not matched to a gene: 6. This CDR3 spans 16 amino acids. CDR1 and CDR2 (germline): SGHVS, FNYEAQ. The CDR3: CASSYLGQGSYNEQFF. The CDR3, as DNA: TGTGCCAGCAGTTATCTGGGACAGGGCTCCTACAATGAGCAGTTCTTC.

This clonotype was seen more than once but under ten times. The V call is TRBV5-5, the J call TRBJ2-1, with D tentatively TRBD1 (5 bases). Germline V gene sequence: CDR1 SGHKS, CDR2 YYEKEE (reference sequence). The CDR3 length is 13 residues. Trimming pared 2 bases from V and 4 bases from J, leaving 7 bases between. The CDR3 loop reads CASSFRDYNEQFF. The CDR3 coding sequence is TGTGCCAGCAGCTTCAGGGATTACAATGAGCAGTTCTTC.

The chain links TRBV6-2 or TRBV6-3 to TRBJ2-2, with D tentatively TRBD1 (6 bases). CDR1 is MNHEY, CDR2 SVGEGT, per germline. The CDR3 covers 15 residues. Trimming pared 2 bases from V and 6 bases from J, leaving 13 bases between. The CDR3, as DNA: TGTGCCAGCAGTTACATGGCAGGGGCCGCCGGGGAGCTGTTTTTT. Its protein is CASSYMAGAAGELFF.

The CDR3 sequence: CASSSRRDSMNTEAFF. The CDR3, as DNA: TGTGCCAGCAGCTCTAGACGGGACAGTATGAACACTGAAGCTTTCTTT. V usage is TRBV7-2 and J usage is TRBJ1-1; 7 positions match TRBD1. V trimming: 4 bases; J trimming: 0 bases; junction bases outside the gene matches: 8. Germline V CDR1 and CDR2: SGHTA, FQGNSA. This CDR3 is built from 16 residues.

This clonotype was observed a few times. The chain combines TRBV5-6 with TRBJ2-7; D is perhaps TRBD1 or TRBD2 (5 bases each). The germline CDR1 and CDR2 sequences are SGHDT and YYEEEE. V was pared by 0 bases and J by 2 bases, with 12 bases between. The CDR3 has 15 amino acids. Here the CDR3 reads CASSLGPGRTYEQYV. For the CDR3, the DNA is TGTGCCAGCAGCTTGGGTCCGGGACGGACCTACGAGCAGTACGTC.

This clonotype was picked up a small number of times. The rearrangement joins TRBV6-2 or TRBV6-3 to TRBJ2-5; perhaps TRBD2 as D (5 bases). Trimming cost V 8 bases and J 5 bases, with 9 bases left between them. The CDR3 has 11 residues. The germline V gene encodes CDR1 MNHEY and CDR2 SVGEGT. Written as DNA, the CDR3 is TGTGCCAGCCAAACGGGGGAGACCCAGTACTTC. Its protein product is CASQTGETQYF.

This clonotype came up a few times. This sequence joins TRBV6-6 and TRBJ1-1; no firm D call. The CDR3 is made up of 14 amino acids. Between the trimmed V and J ends, which lost 2 bases and 0 bases, there was a span of 7 bases. Germline assignment: CDR1 MNHNY and CDR2 SVGAGI (reference sequence). The CDR3 nucleotides are TGTGCCAGCAGTTACAATATTATGAACACTGAAGCTTTCTTT. Amino acids: CASSYNIMNTEAFF.

J is TRBJ2-2 and V is TRBV11-2; 7 bases are a match to TRBD2. The CDR3 runs 16 residues. V shed 1 base, J shed 2 bases, and the junction held 4 bases outside the gene matches. Germline CDR1 is SGHAT and CDR2 is FQNNGV. This CDR3 is CASSLVPGGNTGELFF. Here the CDR3 DNA reads TGTGCCAGCAGCTTAGTCCCGGGGGGTAACACCGGGGAGCTGTTTTTT. Drawing the rest from reference TRBV11-2 and TRBJ2-2, the complete variable domain is EAGVAQSPRYKIIEKRQSVAFWCNPISGHATLYWYQQILGQGPKLLIQFQNNGVVDDSQLPKDRFSAERLKGVDSTLKIQPAKLEDSAVYLCASSLVPGGNTGELFFGEGSRLTVL.

A remark on this clonotype: One base away lies a much larger clone, so this may be a sequencing read error. The CDR3 loop reads CASSLGRFRTGTQYF. As DNA, the CDR3 is TGTGCCAGCAGCTTGGGACGCTTCCGCACAGGTACGCAGTATTTT. This chain joins TRBV5-6 and TRBJ2-3; D is possibly TRBD1 (5 bases). Germline CDR1 and CDR2: SGHDT and YYEEEE. This CDR3 has 15 amino acids.